Each of the 24 T cell receptor beta chains below was sequenced from the same sample in a study of cytomegalovirus exposure and HLA in healthy donors. TCRdb's copy holds only in-frame clones and misses some; the assay was immunoSEQ multiplex PCR. Of under 350,000 clones in the sample, 80% to 90% were seen once. Input material: PBMCs. The receptor source for this set is a woman aged 18-30 years in good health and CMV-seronegative.

The chain carries TRBV5-1 and TRBJ2-7, with D hard to call. Per the germline V gene, CDR1 is SGHRS and CDR2 is YFSETQ. V was shortened by 3 bases and J by 0 bases, with 7 bases between the two germline ends. This CDR3 has 13 residues. CDR3 protein: CASSSTDSYEQYF. In nucleotides, the CDR3 is TGCGCCAGCAGCTCAACAGACTCCTACGAGCAGTACTTC.

This clone was seen a few times. Other DNA sequences from this sample encode an identical CDR3 as well. V is TRBV4-3 and J is TRBJ2-7; 10 nucleotides match TRBD1. The germline V gene encodes CDR1 LGHNA and CDR2 YSLEER. CDR3 size: 15 residues. V trimming: 4 bases; J trimming: 0 bases; junction bases outside the gene matches: 3. The CDR3 DNA reads TGCGCCAGCAGCCCGGGACAGGGGAGCTCCTACGAGCAGTACTTC. Amino acids: CASSPGQGSSYEQYF.

The chain carries TRBV2 and TRBJ1-5; 7 bases fit TRBD1. Germline CDR1 is SNHLY and CDR2 is FYNNEI. J gave up 3 bases and V 6 bases, and 8 bases lay outside the gene matches. The CDR3 loop spans 15 amino acids. The CDR3 DNA follows: TGTGCCAGCAGGGGGGGACAGCCCTACAATCAGCCCCAGCATTTT. It codes for CASRGGQPYNQPQHF.

The gene calls are TRBV27 and TRBJ1-5, with D perhaps TRBD1 (6 bases). Per germline, CDR1 MNHEY and CDR2 SMNVEV (reference sequence). Deletions cut 5 bases from V and 7 bases from J, with 15 bases between. This CDR3 has 14 amino acids. The CDR3 region is CASSLRGPNQPQHF. The CDR3 DNA reads as TGTGCCAGCAGTCTCAGGGGACCCAACCAGCCCCAGCATTTT.

In this sample, this clone turned up a few times. The V and J genes are TRBV7-9 and TRBJ2-1, with a tentative D call TRBD2 (5 bases). There are 15 residues in the CDR3. CDR1 SEHNR and CDR2 FQNEAQ come from the germline V gene (reference sequence). V was pared by 4 bases and J by 5 bases, with 15 bases between. The CDR3 loop is CASSSEVAPNNEQFF. For the CDR3, the DNA is TGTGCCAGCAGCTCGGAGGTGGCGCCAAACAATGAGCAGTTCTTC.

This clone was counted only a few times. The rearrangement links TRBV27 to TRBJ1-5, with no clear D. The CDR3 runs 12 residues. CDR1 is MNHEY, CDR2 SMNVEV, per germline (reference sequence). With 8 bases removed from V and 3 bases from J, the gap between germline ends came to 8 bases. This CDR3 reads CASGFFNQPQHF. CDR3 DNA sequence: TGTGCCAGCGGCTTCTTCAATCAGCCCCAGCATTTT.

This clone is a singleton in its sample. The chain uses TRBV19 and TRBJ1-1; maybe TRBD1 (6 bases). Per germline, CDR1 LNHDA and CDR2 SQIVND (reference sequence). This CDR3 region has 14 residues. Between the trimmed V and J ends, which lost 5 bases and 1 base, there was a span of 11 bases. Here the CDR3 DNA reads TGTGCCAGTAGTTACGGGACATCGAACACTGAAGCTTTCTTT. Amino acid sequence: CASSYGTSNTEAFF.

The V call is TRBV4-3, the J call TRBJ1-2, with a tentative D call TRBD1 (6 bases). Trimming removed 2 bases at V and 2 bases at J, with 18 bases between. Germline V gene data show CDR1 as LGHNA and CDR2 as YSLEER. The CDR3 length is 17 residues. Here the CDR3 DNA reads TGCGCCAGCAGCCAAAGGGGGGGAGGGCACACAAACTATGGCTACACCTTC. Translation: CASSQRGGGHTNYGYTF.

The V call is TRBV9, the J call TRBJ2-7, with TRBD2 matching 11 bases. The V segment lost 0 bases and the J segment 5 bases; nucleotides outside the gene matches: 7. Germline lookup yields CDR1 SGDLS and CDR2 YYNGEE. The CDR3 has 16 amino acids. The CDR3 coding sequence is TGTGCCAGCAGCGTAGTCGGTAGCGGGGGGGTCAACGAGCAGTACTTC. It is translated as CASSVVGSGGVNEQYF.

V is TRBV9 and J is TRBJ1-1; 8 nucleotides align to TRBD1. The CDR3 has 15 residues. The germline CDR1 and CDR2 sequences are SGDLS and YYNGEE. Losses at the gene ends were 4 bases for V and 2 bases for J; bases not matched to a gene: 7. CDR3 region: CASSSPDRGNTEAFF. CDR3 nucleotide sequence: TGTGCCAGCAGCTCCCCCGACAGGGGCAACACTGAAGCTTTCTTT.

The V gene is TRBV2, the J gene TRBJ2-5; maybe TRBD2 (5 bases). Trimming removed 3 bases at V and 10 bases at J, with 12 bases between. The CDR3 has 12 amino acids. Germline CDR1 SNHLY, CDR2 FYNNEI. Here the CDR3 reads CASSDISVFQYF. CDR3 DNA sequence: TGTGCCAGCAGTGATATTAGCGTATTCCAGTACTTC.

The chain employs TRBV4-1 and TRBJ1-2; D is undetermined. The ends were cut back, 0 bases at V and 8 bases at J, with 16 bases in the middle. CDR1 is MGHRA, CDR2 YSYEKL, per germline. The CDR3 loop spans 15 amino acids. The chain's CDR3 is CASSQELTGAGGYTF. CDR3 nucleotide sequence: TGCGCCAGCAGCCAAGAGCTGACGGGTGCCGGCGGCTACACCTTC.

The chain couples TRBV11-2 to TRBJ1-1; D is ambiguous. CDR1 is SGHAT, CDR2 FQNNGV, per germline. CDR3 length: 11 amino acids. Trimming took 3 bases from V and 3 from J, leaving 2 bases between them. The CDR3 spells CASSFYTEAFF. Written as DNA, the CDR3 is TGTGCCAGCAGCTTCTACACTGAAGCTTTCTTT.

To note about this clone: The sample contains more than one DNA sequence encoding this CDR3. The chain couples TRBV4-1 to TRBJ1-5; D perhaps matches TRBD1 (5 bases). Germline CDR1 and CDR2: MGHRA and YSYEKL. Trimming pared 0 bases from V and 2 bases from J, leaving 11 bases between. This CDR3 region has 16 residues. The chain's CDR3 is CASSQDGGLGNQPQHF. The DNA of the CDR3 is TGCGCCAGCAGCCAAGACGGGGGGTTGGGCAATCAGCCCCAGCATTTT.

A single count supports this clone. The J gene is TRBJ2-7, the V gene TRBV5-1; TRBD1 matches 11 bases. V shed 7 bases, J shed 3 bases, and the junction held 21 bases outside the gene matches. The CDR3 covers 19 residues. Per the germline V gene, CDR1 is SGHRS and CDR2 is YFSETQ. The CDR3 loop reads CASHPGDRGFSGYYYEQYF. CDR3 coding DNA: TGCGCCAGCCACCCGGGGGACAGGGGGTTCAGCGGTTACTACTACGAGCAGTACTTC.

This chain connects TRBV19 to TRBJ1-2; 12 bases line up with TRBD1. Germline V gives CDR1 LNHDA, CDR2 SQIVND (reference sequence). CDR3 length: 15 residues. V shed 7 bases and J 2 bases; nucleotides not matched to a gene: 5. The DNA for the CDR3 is TGTGCCAGTATAGAGGGACAGGGGGCCAACTATGGCTACACCTTC. Translated: CASIEGQGANYGYTF.

The V call is TRBV7-2, the J call TRBJ2-3; TRBD2 matches at 11 bases. Looked up from germline, CDR1 is SGHTA and CDR2 is FQGNSA. V lost 3 bases, J lost 3 bases, and 5 bases stayed unmatched. The CDR3 spans 16 residues. The CDR3 DNA follows: TGTGCCAGCAGCTTCGTAGCGGGGGGGCCGACAGATACGCAGTATTTT. Amino acids: CASSFVAGGPTDTQYF.

V usage is TRBV11-2 and J usage is TRBJ2-1; possibly TRBD2 for D (5 bases). This CDR3 has 18 amino acids. Germline V gene sequence: CDR1 SGHAT, CDR2 FQNNGV. Trimming took off 1 base at V and 6 bases at J, with 22 bases between the two ends. The CDR3 DNA sequence: TGTGCCAGCAGCTTAGGATTAGGCAGCTCGAGGGCTACCAATGAGCAGTTCTTC. Its translation: CASSLGLGSSRATNEQFF.

This sequence joins TRBV20-1 and TRBJ2-7, with D unclear. This CDR3 region has 11 residues. The germline gives CDR1 DFQATT, CDR2 SNEGSKA (reference sequence). V gave up 1 base and J gave up 6 bases, with 7 bases separating them. The CDR3 region has the DNA TGCAGTGCTAGAGGTACAGTCGAGCAGTACTTC. It yields the protein CSARGTVEQYF.

The rearrangement links TRBV6-5 to TRBJ1-6; D not certain. V lost 3 bases and J lost 10, with 13 bases in between. The CDR3 length is 14 residues. Per the germline V gene, CDR1 is MNHEY and CDR2 is SVGAGI. This CDR3 is CASSYASGGSPLHF. DNA of the CDR3: TGTGCCAGCAGTTATGCGTCTGGAGGCTCACCCCTCCACTTT.

This clone was seen just once. The rearrangement joins TRBV10-3 to TRBJ1-1; D gene ambiguous. Trimming removed 2 bases from V and 9 bases from J, with 7 bases in between. The CDR3 consists of 11 residues. Germline assignment: CDR1 ENHRY and CDR2 SYGVKD. CDR3 nucleotides: TGTGCCATCAGTGAGGCGACTCAAGCTTTCTTT. Its translation: CAISEATQAFF.

The V gene is TRBV4-1, the J gene TRBJ1-1, with 12 bases identical to TRBD1. The germline V gene encodes CDR1 MGHRA and CDR2 YSYEKL. This CDR3 spans 15 amino acids. J lost 3 bases, V lost 3 bases, and 2 bases had no gene match. CDR3 protein: CASSQRDRGHTEAFF. The CDR3 bases are TGCGCCAGCAGCCAGCGGGACAGGGGGCACACTGAAGCTTTCTTT.

The chain combines TRBV5-1 with TRBJ1-2; D is undetermined. V gave up 2 bases and J gave up 4 bases, with 15 bases separating them. This CDR3 is built from 15 residues. Germline lookup yields CDR1 SGHRS and CDR2 YFSETQ. CDR3 bases: TGCGCCAGCAGCTTCAGTCAAAACCAATTCTATGGCTACACCTTC. Residues: CASSFSQNQFYGYTF.

The rearrangement uses TRBV27 and TRBJ2-2, with TRBD2 matching 8 bases. The J segment lost 1 base and the V segment lost 6 bases, leaving 4 bases of the junction unmatched. CDR3 length equals 15 residues. CDR1 is MNHEY, CDR2 SMNVEV, per germline (reference sequence). CDR3 nucleotide sequence: TGTGCCAGCAGGGCCCTAGCGGGGAACACCGGGGAGCTGTTTTTT. It yields the protein CASRALAGNTGELFF.